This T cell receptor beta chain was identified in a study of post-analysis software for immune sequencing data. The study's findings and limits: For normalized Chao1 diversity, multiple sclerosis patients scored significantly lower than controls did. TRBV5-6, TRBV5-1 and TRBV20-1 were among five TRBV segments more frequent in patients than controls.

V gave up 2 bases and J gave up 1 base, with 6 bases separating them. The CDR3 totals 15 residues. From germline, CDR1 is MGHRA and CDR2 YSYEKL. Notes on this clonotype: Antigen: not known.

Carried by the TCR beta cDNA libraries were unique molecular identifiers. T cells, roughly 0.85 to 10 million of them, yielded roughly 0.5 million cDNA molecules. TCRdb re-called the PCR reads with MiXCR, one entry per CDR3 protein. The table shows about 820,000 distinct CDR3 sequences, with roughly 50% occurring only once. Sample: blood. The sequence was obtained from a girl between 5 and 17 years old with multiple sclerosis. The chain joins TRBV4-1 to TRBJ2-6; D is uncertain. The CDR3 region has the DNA TGCGCCAGCAGCCAACCACCTTCTGGGGCCAACGTCCTGACTTTC. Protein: CASSQPPSGANVLTF.